These T cell receptor beta chains were read from a single sample in a study of blood T cell repertoires in COVID-19. TCRdb keeps only in-frame clones here, not all; method: immunoSEQ multiplex PCR. The sample has approximately 78,000 clones; roughly 87% are singletons. Material for sequencing was peripheral blood. These receptors originate from a man in his fifties or sixties with acute or convalescent COVID-19. CDR3s include the opening cysteine and the closing phenylalanine or tryptophan. Each record gives: clone size, D gene, J gene, V gene, CDR3 DNA, CDR3 protein. A D gene is named only where the DNA matches it firmly. Not all rows give a size; the values are once, few, many and, for expanded clones, a class.

NA | NA | TRBJ2-1 | TRBV2 | TGTGCCACAGGGAGGAGCAACTCCTACAATGAGCAGTTCTTC | CATGRSNSYNEQFF
once | NA | TRBJ2-7 | TRBV5-3 | TGTGCCAGAAGCTTTAACTTAGCGAGCTCCTACGAGCAGTACTTC | CARSFNLASSYEQYF
once | NA | TRBJ2-1 | TRBV5-1 | TGCGCCAGCAGCCCGGGGGTTGGTTCTAATGAGCAGTTCTTC | CASSPGVGSNEQFF
NA | NA | TRBJ2-1 | TRBV27 | TGTGCCAGCAGAAGTACTAGCACGTCCTACAATGAGCAGTTCTTC | CASRSTSTSYNEQFF
NA | NA | TRBJ2-6 | TRBV6-5 | TGTGCCAGCAGTTCCGTTACTGGGGCCAACGTCCTGACTTTC | CASSSVTGANVLTF
NA | NA | TRBJ2-1 | TRBV18 | TGTGCCAGCTGGGCGCCTACCTACAATGAGCAGTTCTTC | CASWAPTYNEQFF
NA | NA | TRBJ2-6 | TRBV4-1 | TGCGCCAGCAGCCAAGATCCCGGAGGCTCTGGGGCCAACGTCCTGACTTTC | CASSQDPGGSGANVLTF
NA | TRBD1 | TRBJ2-3 | TRBV18 | TGTGCCAGCTCACCGACAGGGGATGGCACAGATACGCAGTATTTT | CASSPTGDGTDTQYF
once | TRBD1 | TRBJ1-1 | TRBV6-6 | TGTGCCAGCAGCCAGGACAGGGGTAATACTGAAGCTTTCTTT | CASSQDRGNTEAFF
NA | TRBD1 | TRBJ1-2 | TRBV2 | TGTGCCAGCAGCCGACCGACAGGGAACTATGGCTACACCTTC | CASSRPTGNYGYTF
NA | TRBD1 | TRBJ2-4 | TRBV5-6 | TGTGCCAGCAGCCGTAAGGACAGGGCGGGAGCCAAAAACATTCAGTACTTC | CASSRKDRAGAKNIQYF
NA | TRBD2 | TRBJ2-5 | TRBV7-3 | TGTGCCAGCAGCTTACTAGCGGGGAGCCAAGAGACCCAGTACTTC | CASSLLAGSQETQYF
NA | TRBD2 | TRBJ2-5 | TRBV7-2 | TGTGCCAGCAGCTTCGGCGGGGGGAAAGAGACCCAGTACTTC | CASSFGGGKETQYF
NA | TRBD1 | TRBJ1-2 | TRBV19 | TGTGCCAGTAGTGCCCGGACAGGGGATTCTGGCTACACCTTC | CASSARTGDSGYTF
NA | NA | TRBJ1-2 | TRBV29-1 | TGCAGCGTTGAACTTAACTATGGCTACACCTTC | CSVELNYGYTF
once | NA | TRBJ1-2 | TRBV3-1/TRBV3-2 | TGTGCCAGCAGCCAAGATAGTAGAGGACACTGGAAAGGGGGCTACACCTTC | CASSQDSRGHWKGGYTF
few | NA | TRBJ2-7 | TRBV11-1 | TGTGCCAGCAGCTTAGGCGCGGGATATAGCTACGAGCAGTACTTC | CASSLGAGYSYEQYF